The T cell receptor (beta chain) described here comes from a study of Ad26.COV2.S vaccination and SARS-CoV-2 variants. Study outcomes and limitations: Reportedly, spike-specific CD8+ and CD4+ T cell responses achieved substantial breadth once vaccination had taken place. Higher spike-specific TCR breadth was found in vaccine recipients than in placebo recipients. The TCR breadth and depth analyses may have produced an underestimate of total T cell responses.

Generated by immunoSEQ multiplex PCR, the TCRdb table keeps only in-frame clones and is missing some. The sample holds a few hundred thousand clones, approximately 90% seen once. Documented treatment: some 20 received Ad26.COV2.S at low or high dose, single or two shots; about 5 received placebo; per-sample allocation not given. Specimen acquisition occurred on day 63 following the initial vaccine or placebo injection. As to this clone: As yet, its antigen is unknown. The same CDR3 can be traced to other DNA sequences in this sample.

The CDR3 loop spans 14 amino acids. Germline V gene sequence: CDR1 MNHEY, CDR2 SVGAGI. Germline trimming cut 4 bases from V and 4 bases from J; bases unmatched to any gene: 6. V usage is TRBV6-5 and J usage is TRBJ1-2; 7 bases align to TRBD1. Source: peripheral blood, taken in a trial of Ad26.COV2.S vaccine versus placebo. The receptor comes from a person between 18 and 60 years old who received the Ad26.COV2.S COVID-19 vaccine or a placebo. The CDR3 sequence is CASSFRQGSYGYTF. The CDR3 DNA follows: TGTGCCAGCAGTTTCCGACAGGGCTCCTATGGCTACACCTTC.